This TCR beta chain was recorded in a study of T cells after yellow fever vaccination. This clonotype appeared many times. Looked up from germline, CDR1 is LNHDA and CDR2 is SQIVND (reference sequence). The V gene lost 3 bases and the J gene lost 4 bases, with 7 bases spanning the gap. CDR3 size: 13 residues. Each CDR3 protein gets one entry after TCRdb re-called the 5' RACE reads with MiXCR. The sample has about 360,000 distinct CDR3 sequences; approximately 5.7% are singletons. The TCR originated in a young man who received the YFV17D yellow fever vaccine. Sequencing used PBMCs, obtained 5 days after the yellow fever booster vaccination. The chain is built from TRBV19 and TRBJ1-5, with unresolved D. The CDR3 region has the DNA TGTGCCAGTAGTATCAGAGTTAATCAGCCCCAGCATTTT. It encodes CASSIRVNQPQHF.